The clone carrying this T cell receptor (beta chain) showed up many times. Its antigen is still unknown. TCRdb re-derived calls from the reads in MiXCR, one entry per CDR3 protein. The sample includes more than 350,000 distinct CDR3 sequences, under 40% of them seen just once. The sample belongs to a study of T cell repertoires in cytomegalovirus infection. At the level of the study: Public TCR beta signatures indicated both CMV infection and matching HLA type.

Study-level results: Dominating the ex vivo response were HLA-C-restricted CMV-specific TCR beta clonotypes. There were carriers of CMV plus the relevant HLA, and cumulative public TCR beta family frequency identified them.

The V end lost 5 bases, the J end lost 2 bases, and 22 bases lay between the germline ends. The CDR3 is 17 amino acids. Germline CDR1 and CDR2: MDHEN and SYDVKM. This sequence originates from a human donor in good health (CMV status not recorded). Some clones in this sample may be carry-over from other donors' samples. The rearrangement links TRBV28 to TRBJ2-7; a weak D match, TRBD1 (6 bases). Sequenced input: PBMCs. The CDR3 protein is CASSHMTQGRKTYEQYF. DNA of the CDR3: TGTGCCAGCAGTCATATGACCCAGGGGAGAAAAACCTACGAGCAGTACTTC.